The entry below describes one T cell receptor (beta chain). As yet, its antigen is unknown. Assay: immunoSEQ multiplex PCR; the TCRdb copy retains only in-frame clones and omits some. The sample includes 2 million to 2.5 million clones, 80% to 95% seen only once; the top ten take roughly 0.36%. The record originates from a study of shared clonotypes between healthy human individuals. Study donors comprised healthy, HIV-negative adults devoid of recent acute infection or vaccination. Study conclusions and caveats: Rarefaction curves obtained for sorted subsets showed sequencing incomplete despite large depth.

The receptor was isolated from a man aged 18 to 30 in good health. Some clones in this sample may be carry-over from other donors' samples. The specimen sequenced was naive CD4+ T cells from PBMCs. Subset noted: CD45RA+ positively selected.

The CDR3 nucleotides are TGTGCCAGCGGTCAGGGGAACGAGCAGTACTTC. Protein: CASGQGNEQYF. The chain joins TRBV6-1 to TRBJ2-7; TRBD1 might be the D (6 bases). CDR3 length: 11 residues. Looked up from germline, CDR1 is MNHNS and CDR2 is SASEGT. With 8 bases removed from V and 5 bases from J, the gap between germline ends came to 10 bases.